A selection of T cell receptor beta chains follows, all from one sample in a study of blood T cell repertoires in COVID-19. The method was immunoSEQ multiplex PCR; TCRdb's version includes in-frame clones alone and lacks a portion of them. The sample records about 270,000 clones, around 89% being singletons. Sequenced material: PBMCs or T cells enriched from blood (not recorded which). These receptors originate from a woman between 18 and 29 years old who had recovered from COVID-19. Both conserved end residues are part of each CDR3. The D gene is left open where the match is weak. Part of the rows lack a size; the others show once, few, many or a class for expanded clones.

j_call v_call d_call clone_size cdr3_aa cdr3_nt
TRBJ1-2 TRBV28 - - CASSLGGPLDYGYTF TGTGCCAGCAGTTTAGGCGGCCCCCTTGACTATGGCTACACCTTC
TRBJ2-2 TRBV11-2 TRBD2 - CASRTWLSGDTGELFF TGTGCCAGCAGAACCTGGCTGAGCGGGGACACCGGGGAGCTGTTTTTT
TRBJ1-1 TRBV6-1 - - CASSVLDTARNTEAFF TGTGCCAGCAGTGTATTGGACACAGCTAGGAACACTGAAGCTTTCTTT
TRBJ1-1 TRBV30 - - CAWNLLTGPPRDTEAFF TGTGCCTGGAACCTACTAACTGGACCCCCGAGGGACACTGAAGCTTTCTTT
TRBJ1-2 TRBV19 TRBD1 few CASSGTRQGRGYTF TGTGCCAGTAGTGGTACAAGACAGGGCCGGGGCTACACCTTC
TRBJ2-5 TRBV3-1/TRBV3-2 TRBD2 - CASSHASGGTTQYF TGTGCCAGCAGCCACGCTAGCGGGGGTACGACCCAGTACTTC
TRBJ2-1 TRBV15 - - CATSREETDNNEQFF TGTGCCACCAGCAGAGAAGAGACAGACAACAATGAGCAGTTCTTC
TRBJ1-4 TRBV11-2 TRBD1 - CASSLGQLNEKLFF TGTGCCAGCAGCTTGGGACAGCTCAATGAAAAACTGTTTTTT
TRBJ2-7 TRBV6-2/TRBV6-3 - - CASSSDRSSYEQYF TGTGCCAGCAGTAGTGACAGAAGCTCCTACGAGCAGTACTTC
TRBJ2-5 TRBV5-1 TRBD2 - CASSLGAGGLTQETQYF TGCGCCAGCAGCTTGGGGGCGGGGGGCCTGACCCAAGAGACCCAGTACTTC
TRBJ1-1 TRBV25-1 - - CASSALARTEEAFF TGTGCCAGCAGTGCGTTGGCACGGACAGAAGAAGCTTTCTTT
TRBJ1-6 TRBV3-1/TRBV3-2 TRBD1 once CASSPQLDRDNSPLHF TGTGCCAGCAGCCCCCAATTAGACAGGGATAATTCACCCCTCCACTTT
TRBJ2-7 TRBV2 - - CASNFRGASYEQYF TGTGCCAGCAATTTCCGGGGGGCCTCCTACGAGCAGTACTTC
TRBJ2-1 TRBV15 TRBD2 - CATSRDLLGRAFANEQFF TGTGCCACCAGCAGAGATCTCTTGGGGAGGGCCTTCGCGAATGAGCAGTTCTTC
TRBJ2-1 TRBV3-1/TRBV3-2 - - CASSQDILTYNEQFF TGTGCCAGCAGCCAAGACATTCTAACCTACAATGAGCAGTTCTTC
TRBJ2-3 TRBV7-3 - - CASSLTVGDTQYF TGTGCCAGCAGCTTAACCGTCGGAGATACGCAGTATTTT
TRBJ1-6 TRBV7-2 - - CASSLADSYSPLHF TGTGCCAGCAGCTTAGCGGACAGTTATTCACCCCTCCACTTT
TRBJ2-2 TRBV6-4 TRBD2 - CASSVELADTIGELFF TGTGCCAGCAGTGTTGAACTAGCGGATACTATCGGGGAGCTGTTTTTT
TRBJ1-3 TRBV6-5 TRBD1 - CASSYYKTGAGNTIYF TGTGCCAGCAGTTACTACAAGACAGGGGCTGGAAACACCATATATTTT
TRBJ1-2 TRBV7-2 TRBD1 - CASSLRGQLGYTF TGTGCCAGCAGCCTAAGGGGACAGCTGGGCTACACCTTC
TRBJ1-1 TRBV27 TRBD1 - CASSLFRGRQNTEAFF TGTGCCAGCAGTTTATTCAGGGGGCGTCAGAACACTGAAGCTTTCTTT
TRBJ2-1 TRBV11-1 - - CASSQTARSSYNEQFF TGTGCCAGCAGCCAAACAGCCCGTAGCTCCTACAATGAGCAGTTCTTC
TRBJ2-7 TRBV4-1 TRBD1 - CASSQVAAGGYEQYF TGCGCCAGCAGCCAAGTTGCGGCAGGGGGCTACGAGCAGTACTTC
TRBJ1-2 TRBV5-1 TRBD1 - CASRTGVVGADGYTF TGCGCCAGCCGTACAGGGGTCGTCGGGGCGGATGGCTACACCTTC
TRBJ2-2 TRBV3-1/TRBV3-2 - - CASSQGLTGELFF TGTGCCAGCAGCCAAGGACTGACCGGGGAGCTGTTTTTT
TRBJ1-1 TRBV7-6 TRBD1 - CASSYRTGGNTEAFF TGTGCCAGCAGCTACCGGACAGGGGGTAACACTGAAGCTTTCTTT
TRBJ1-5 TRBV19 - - CASSMQDLQPQHF TGTGCCAGTAGTATGCAGGATCTACAGCCCCAGCATTTT
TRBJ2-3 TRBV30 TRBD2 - CAWSAFLADITDTQYF TGTGCCTGGAGTGCGTTTCTAGCGGACATCACAGATACGCAGTATTTT
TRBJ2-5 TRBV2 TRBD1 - CASSGQGGETQYF TGTGCCAGCAGTGGACAGGGGGGAGAGACCCAGTACTTC
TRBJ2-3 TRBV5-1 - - CASQTQPTDTQYF TGCGCCAGTCAGACTCAACCGACAGATACGCAGTATTTT
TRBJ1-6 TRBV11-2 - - CASRGGGERTYNSPLHF TGTGCCAGCAGGGGGGGAGGGGAGAGGACCTATAATTCACCCCTCCACTTT
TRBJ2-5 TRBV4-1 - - CASSPSVASGTGGQETQYF TGCGCCAGCAGCCCCTCGGTGGCTAGTGGAACTGGGGGGCAAGAGACCCAGTACTTC
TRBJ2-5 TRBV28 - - CASSLRFTPGLPRETQYF TGTGCCAGCAGTTTACGATTCACACCGGGATTACCTAGGGAGACCCAGTACTTC
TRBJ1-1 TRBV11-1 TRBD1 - CASSSRDRGNTEAFF TGTGCCAGCAGCTCCCGGGACAGGGGGAACACTGAAGCTTTCTTT
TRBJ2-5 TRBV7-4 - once CASSLSKAKETQYF TGTGCCAGCAGCTTAAGTAAAGCCAAAGAGACCCAGTACTTC
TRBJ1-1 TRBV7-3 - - CASSFGSREAFF TGTGCCAGCAGCTTCGGGTCGAGGGAAGCTTTCTTT
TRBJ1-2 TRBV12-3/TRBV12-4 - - CASSLTTPEGYTF TGTGCCAGCAGTTTAACTACTCCTGAGGGCTACACCTTC
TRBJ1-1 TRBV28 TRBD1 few CASSTRDRGPGNTEAFF TGTGCCAGCAGTACGCGGGACAGGGGGCCAGGGAACACTGAAGCTTTCTTT
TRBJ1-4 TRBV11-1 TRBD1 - CASSSQGGLGEKLFF TGTGCCAGCAGCTCACAGGGGGGGCTTGGTGAAAAACTGTTTTTT
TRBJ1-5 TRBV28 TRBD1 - CASSKRTGDQPQHF TGTGCCAGCAGTAAAAGGACAGGGGATCAGCCCCAGCATTTT
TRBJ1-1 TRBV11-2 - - CASTAPGIEAFF TGTGCCAGCACCGCACCGGGGATTGAAGCTTTCTTT
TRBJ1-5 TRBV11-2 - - CASSPRPTGDGDRPQHF TGTGCCAGCAGCCCCCGCCCGACAGGAGATGGGGATCGGCCCCAGCATTTT
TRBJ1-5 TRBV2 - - CASTWGLGQPQHF TGTGCCAGCACCTGGGGACTAGGCCAACCCCAGCATTTT
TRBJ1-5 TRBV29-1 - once CSVRTVPGQPQHF TGCAGCGTCCGGACTGTTCCGGGGCAGCCCCAGCATTTT
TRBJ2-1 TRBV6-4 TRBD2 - CASSPTSGGAHEQFF TGTGCCAGCAGCCCCACTAGCGGGGGGGCCCATGAGCAGTTCTTC
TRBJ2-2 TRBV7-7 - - CASSSSGQYTGELFF TGTGCTAGCAGCTCCTCCGGACAGTACACCGGGGAGCTGTTTTTT
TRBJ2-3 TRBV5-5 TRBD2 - CASSPGLAGQDTQYF TGTGCCAGCAGCCCGGGACTAGCGGGGCAAGATACGCAGTATTTT
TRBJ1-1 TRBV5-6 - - CASSLVRGPNTEAFF TGTGCCAGCAGCTTGGTCCGGGGTCCGAACACTGAAGCTTTCTTT
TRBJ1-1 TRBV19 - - CASSIGRVNTEAFF TGTGCCAGTAGTATCGGCAGGGTGAACACTGAAGCTTTCTTT
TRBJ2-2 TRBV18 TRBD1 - CASSPGQGATGELFF TGTGCCAGCTCACCGGGACAGGGGGCGACCGGGGAGCTGTTTTTT
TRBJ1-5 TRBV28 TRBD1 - CASSDLDRGGDQPQHF TGTGCCAGCAGTGACCTCGACAGGGGAGGGGATCAGCCCCAGCATTTT
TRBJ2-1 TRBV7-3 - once CASSLTGDSYNEQFF TGTGCCAGCAGCTTAACCGGGGACTCCTACAATGAGCAGTTCTTC
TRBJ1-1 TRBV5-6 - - CASRSWALNTEAFF TGTGCCAGCCGTTCCTGGGCGTTGAACACTGAAGCTTTCTTT
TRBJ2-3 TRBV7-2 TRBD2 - CAEAQRGWSTDTQYF TGTGCTGAAGCGCAGCGGGGGTGGTCCACAGATACGCAGTATTTT
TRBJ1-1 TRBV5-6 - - CASSLSQGYTEAFF TGTGCCAGCAGCTTGTCGCAGGGGTACACTGAAGCTTTCTTT